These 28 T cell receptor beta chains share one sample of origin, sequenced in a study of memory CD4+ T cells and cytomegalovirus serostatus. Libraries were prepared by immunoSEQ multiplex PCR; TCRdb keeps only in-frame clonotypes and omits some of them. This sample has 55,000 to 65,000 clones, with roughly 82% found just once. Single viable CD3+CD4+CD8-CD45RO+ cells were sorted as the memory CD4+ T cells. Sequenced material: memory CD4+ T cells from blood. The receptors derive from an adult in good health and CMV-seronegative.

The CDR3 spells CASRDGDQPQHF. CDR3 nucleotide sequence: TGTGCCAGCAGGGACGGCGATCAGCCCCAGCATTTT. The chain carries TRBV6-6 and TRBJ1-5, with D unresolved. The germline V and J ends were trimmed by 6 bases and 5 bases, with 8 bases remaining between them. Germline CDR1 MNHNY, CDR2 SVGAGI (reference sequence). The CDR3 length is 12 residues.

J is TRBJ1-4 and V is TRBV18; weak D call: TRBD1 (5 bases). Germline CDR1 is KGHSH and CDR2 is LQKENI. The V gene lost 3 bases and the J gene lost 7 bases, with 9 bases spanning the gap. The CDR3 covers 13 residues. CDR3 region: CASSPAGSEKLFF. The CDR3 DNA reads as TGTGCCAGCTCACCGGCAGGGAGTGAAAAACTGTTTTTT.

The CDR3 sequence is CASSNPTAEETQYF. DNA for the CDR3: TGTGCCAGCAGCAACCCGACAGCAGAAGAGACCCAGTACTTC. The rearrangement uses TRBV5-4 and TRBJ2-5, with D possibly TRBD1 on 5 matching bases. The CDR3 is 14 residues long. The germline V and J ends were trimmed by 4 bases and 3 bases, with 13 bases remaining between them. Germline CDR1 and CDR2: SGHNT and YYREEE (reference sequence).

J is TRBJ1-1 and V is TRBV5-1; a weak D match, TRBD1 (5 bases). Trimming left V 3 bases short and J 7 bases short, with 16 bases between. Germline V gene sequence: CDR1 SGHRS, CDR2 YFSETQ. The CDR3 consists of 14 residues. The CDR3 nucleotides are TGCGCCAGCAGCTGGGGAGGGACGTCGGATGAAGCTTTCTTT. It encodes CASSWGGTSDEAFF.

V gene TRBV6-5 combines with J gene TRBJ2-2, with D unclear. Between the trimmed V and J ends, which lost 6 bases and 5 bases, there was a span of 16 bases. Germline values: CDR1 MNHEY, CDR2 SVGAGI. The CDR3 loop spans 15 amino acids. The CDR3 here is CASRKGSSWTGELFF. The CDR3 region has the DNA TGTGCCAGCAGAAAAGGCAGTTCTTGGACCGGGGAGCTGTTTTTT.

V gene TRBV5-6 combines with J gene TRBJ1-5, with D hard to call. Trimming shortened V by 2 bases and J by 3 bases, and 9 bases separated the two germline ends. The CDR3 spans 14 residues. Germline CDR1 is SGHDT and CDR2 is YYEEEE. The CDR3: CASSFRSFNQPQHF. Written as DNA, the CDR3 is TGTGCCAGCAGCTTTAGAAGTTTCAATCAGCCCCAGCATTTT.

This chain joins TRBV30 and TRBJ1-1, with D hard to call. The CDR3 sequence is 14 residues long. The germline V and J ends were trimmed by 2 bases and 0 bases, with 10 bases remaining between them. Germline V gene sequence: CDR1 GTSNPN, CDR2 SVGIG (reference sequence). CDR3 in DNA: TGTGCCTGGAGTCGTGGAGATTTGAACACTGAAGCTTTCTTT. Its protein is CAWSRGDLNTEAFF.

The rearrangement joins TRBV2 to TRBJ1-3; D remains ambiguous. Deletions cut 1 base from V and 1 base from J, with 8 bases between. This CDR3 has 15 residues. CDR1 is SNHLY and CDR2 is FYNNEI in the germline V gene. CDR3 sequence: CASSEVRFSGNTIYF. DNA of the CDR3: TGTGCCAGCAGTGAAGTACGCTTTTCTGGAAACACCATATATTTT. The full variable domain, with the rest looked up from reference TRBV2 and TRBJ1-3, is EPEVTQTPSHQVTQMGQEVILRCVPISNHLYFYWYRQILGQKVEFLVSFYNNEISEKSEIFDDQFSVERPDGSNFTLKIRSTKLEDSAMYFCASSEVRFSGNTIYFGEGSWLTVV.

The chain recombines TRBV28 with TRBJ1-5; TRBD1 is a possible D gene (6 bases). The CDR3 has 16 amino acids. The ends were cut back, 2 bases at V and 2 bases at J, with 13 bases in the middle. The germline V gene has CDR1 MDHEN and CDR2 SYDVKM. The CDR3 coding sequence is TGTGCCAGCAGTTTAGGGGGCCGGGGGGGCAATCAGCCCCAGCATTTT. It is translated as CASSLGGRGGNQPQHF. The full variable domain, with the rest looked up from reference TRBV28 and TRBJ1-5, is DVKVTQSSRYLVKRTGEKVFLECVQDMDHENMFWYRQDPGLGLRLIYFSYDVKMKEKGDIPEGYSVSREKKERFSLILESASTNQTSMYLCASSLGGRGGNQPQHFGDGTRLSIL.

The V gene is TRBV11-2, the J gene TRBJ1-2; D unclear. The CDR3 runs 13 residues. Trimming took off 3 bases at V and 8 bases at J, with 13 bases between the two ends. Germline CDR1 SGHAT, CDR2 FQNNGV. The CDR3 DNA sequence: TGTGCCAGCAGCTTTGCCCGGGATCGCGGCTACACCTTC. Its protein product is CASSFARDRGYTF.

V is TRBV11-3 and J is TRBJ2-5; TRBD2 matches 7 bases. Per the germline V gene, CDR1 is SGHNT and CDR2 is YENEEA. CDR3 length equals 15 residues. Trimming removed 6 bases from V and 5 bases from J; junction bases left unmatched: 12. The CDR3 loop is CASRKAGLSGETQYF. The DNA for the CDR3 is TGTGCCAGCAGGAAAGCGGGGCTAAGCGGGGAGACCCAGTACTTC.

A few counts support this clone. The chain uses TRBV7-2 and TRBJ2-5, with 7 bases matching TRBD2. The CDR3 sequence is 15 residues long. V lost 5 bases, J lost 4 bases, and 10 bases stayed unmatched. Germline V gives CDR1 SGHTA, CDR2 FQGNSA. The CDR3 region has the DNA TGTGCCAGCAGCGATCGGCGGGGAGGGAGAGAGACCCAGTACTTC. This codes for CASSDRRGGRETQYF.

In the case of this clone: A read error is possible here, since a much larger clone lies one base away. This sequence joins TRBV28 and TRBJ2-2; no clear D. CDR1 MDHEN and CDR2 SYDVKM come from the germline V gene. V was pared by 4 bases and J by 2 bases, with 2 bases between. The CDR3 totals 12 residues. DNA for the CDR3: TGTGCCAGCAGTTCAAACACCGGGGAGCTGTTTTTT. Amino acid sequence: CASSSNTGELFF.

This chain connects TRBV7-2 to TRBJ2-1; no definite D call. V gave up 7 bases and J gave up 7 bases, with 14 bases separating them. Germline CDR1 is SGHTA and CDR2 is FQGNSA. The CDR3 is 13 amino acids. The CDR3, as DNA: TGTGCCAGCACCCTCATGCCCGGGAATGAGCAGTTCTTC. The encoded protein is CASTLMPGNEQFF.

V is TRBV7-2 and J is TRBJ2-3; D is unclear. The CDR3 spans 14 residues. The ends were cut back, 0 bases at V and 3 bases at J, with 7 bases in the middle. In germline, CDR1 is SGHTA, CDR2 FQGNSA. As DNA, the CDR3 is TGTGCCAGCAGCTTAGCCCACATGACAGATACGCAGTATTTT. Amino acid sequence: CASSLAHMTDTQYF.

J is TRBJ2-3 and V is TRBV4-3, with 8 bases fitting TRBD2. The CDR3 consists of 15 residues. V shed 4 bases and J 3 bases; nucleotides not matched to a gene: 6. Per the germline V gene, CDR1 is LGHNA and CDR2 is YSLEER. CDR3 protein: CASSPQVAGTDTQYF. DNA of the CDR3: TGCGCCAGCAGCCCTCAGGTAGCGGGGACAGATACGCAGTATTTT.

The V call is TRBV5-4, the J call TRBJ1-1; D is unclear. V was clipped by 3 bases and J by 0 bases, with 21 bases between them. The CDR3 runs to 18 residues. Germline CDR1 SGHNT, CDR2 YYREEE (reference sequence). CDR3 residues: CASSSQPATGSLNTEAFF. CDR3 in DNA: TGTGCCAGCAGCTCGCAACCAGCTACCGGGTCCTTGAACACTGAAGCTTTCTTT.

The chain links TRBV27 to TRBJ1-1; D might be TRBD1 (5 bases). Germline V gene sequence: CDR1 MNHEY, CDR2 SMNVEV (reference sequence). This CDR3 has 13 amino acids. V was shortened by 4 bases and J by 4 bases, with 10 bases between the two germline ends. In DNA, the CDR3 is TGTGCCAGCAGTTCGCGGGACGGCACTGAAGCTTTCTTT. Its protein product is CASSSRDGTEAFF.

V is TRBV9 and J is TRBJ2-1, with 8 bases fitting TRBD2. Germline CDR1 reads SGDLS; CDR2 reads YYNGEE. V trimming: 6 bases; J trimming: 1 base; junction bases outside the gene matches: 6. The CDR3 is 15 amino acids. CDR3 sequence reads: CASTPGGRSYNEQFF. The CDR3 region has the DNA TGTGCCAGCACCCCGGGGGGGCGTTCCTACAATGAGCAGTTCTTC.

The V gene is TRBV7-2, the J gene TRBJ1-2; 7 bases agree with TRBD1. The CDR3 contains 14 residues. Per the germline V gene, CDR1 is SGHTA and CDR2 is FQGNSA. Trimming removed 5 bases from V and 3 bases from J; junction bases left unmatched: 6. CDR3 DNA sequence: TGTGCCAGCAGCCCGACAGGGTTTTACTATGGCTACACCTTC. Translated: CASSPTGFYYGYTF.

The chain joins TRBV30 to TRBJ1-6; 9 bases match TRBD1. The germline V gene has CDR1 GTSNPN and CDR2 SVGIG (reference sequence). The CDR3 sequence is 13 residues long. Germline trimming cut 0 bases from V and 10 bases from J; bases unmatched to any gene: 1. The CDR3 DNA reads TGTGCCTGGAGTGTCGGGACAGGGTCACCCCTCCACTTT. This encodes CAWSVGTGSPLHF.

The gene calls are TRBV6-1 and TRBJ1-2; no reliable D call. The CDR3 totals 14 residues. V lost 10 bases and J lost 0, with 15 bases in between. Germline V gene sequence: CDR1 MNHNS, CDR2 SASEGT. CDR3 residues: CAINPDGSNYGYTF. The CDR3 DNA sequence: TGTGCCATCAATCCGGACGGATCTAACTATGGCTACACCTTC.

The CDR3 reads CASSALRGYEQYF. The CDR3 DNA follows: TGTGCCAGCAGTGCCCTGAGGGGCTACGAGCAGTACTTC. The chain combines TRBV6-1 with TRBJ2-7, with D perhaps matching TRBD1 or TRBD2 (5 bases each). Between the trimmed V and J ends, which lost 4 bases and 3 bases, there was a span of 10 bases. CDR1 and CDR2 from the germline V gene are MNHNS and SASEGT. The CDR3 length is 13 residues.

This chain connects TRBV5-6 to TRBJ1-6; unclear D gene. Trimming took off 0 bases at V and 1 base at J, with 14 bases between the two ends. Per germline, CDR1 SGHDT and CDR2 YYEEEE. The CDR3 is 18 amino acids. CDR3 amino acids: CASSLDERGRSYNSPLHF. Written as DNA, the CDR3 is TGTGCCAGCAGCTTGGACGAACGAGGCAGGTCCTATAATTCACCCCTCCACTTT.

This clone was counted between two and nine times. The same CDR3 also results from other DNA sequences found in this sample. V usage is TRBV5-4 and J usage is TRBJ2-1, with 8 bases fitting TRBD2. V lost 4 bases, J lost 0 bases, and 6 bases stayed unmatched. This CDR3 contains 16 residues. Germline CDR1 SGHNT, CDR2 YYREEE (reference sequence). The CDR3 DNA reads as TGTGCCAGCAGCGGCGGGGGGCCGAGCTCCTACAATGAGCAGTTCTTC. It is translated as CASSGGGPSSYNEQFF.

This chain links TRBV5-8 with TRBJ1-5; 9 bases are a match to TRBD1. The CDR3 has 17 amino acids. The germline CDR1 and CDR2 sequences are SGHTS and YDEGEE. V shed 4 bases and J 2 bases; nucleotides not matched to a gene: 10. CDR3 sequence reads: CASSLPSTGGGNQPQHF. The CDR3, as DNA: TGTGCCAGCAGCCTGCCTTCGACAGGGGGTGGCAATCAGCCCCAGCATTTT.

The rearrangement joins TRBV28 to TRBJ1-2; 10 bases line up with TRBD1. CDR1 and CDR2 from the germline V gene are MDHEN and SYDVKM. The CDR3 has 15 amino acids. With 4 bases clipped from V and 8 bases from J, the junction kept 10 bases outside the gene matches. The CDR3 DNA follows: TGTGCCAGCAGTTCGGACAGGGGGGGGAGAGGCGGCTACACCTTC. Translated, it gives CASSSDRGGRGGYTF.

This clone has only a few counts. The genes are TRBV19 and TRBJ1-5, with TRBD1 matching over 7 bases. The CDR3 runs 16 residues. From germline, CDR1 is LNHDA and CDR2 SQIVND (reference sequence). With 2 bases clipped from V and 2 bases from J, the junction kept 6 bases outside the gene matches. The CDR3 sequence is CASSITGARGNQPQHF. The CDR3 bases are TGTGCCAGTAGTATAACAGGGGCCAGGGGCAATCAGCCCCAGCATTTT.